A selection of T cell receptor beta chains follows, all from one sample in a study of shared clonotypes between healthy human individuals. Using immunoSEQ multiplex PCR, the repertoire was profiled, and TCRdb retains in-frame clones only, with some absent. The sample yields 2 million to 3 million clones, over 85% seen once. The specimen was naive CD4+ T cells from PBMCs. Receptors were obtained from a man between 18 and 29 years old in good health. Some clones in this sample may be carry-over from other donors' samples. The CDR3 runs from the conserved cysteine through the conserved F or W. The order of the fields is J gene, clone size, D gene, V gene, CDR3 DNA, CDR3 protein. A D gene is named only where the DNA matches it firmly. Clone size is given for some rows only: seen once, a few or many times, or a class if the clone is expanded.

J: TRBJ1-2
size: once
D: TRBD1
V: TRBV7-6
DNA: TGTGCCAGCAGCTTAGCAGGGGGCGATGGCTACACCTTC
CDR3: CASSLAGGDGYTF

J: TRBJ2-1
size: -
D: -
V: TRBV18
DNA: TGTGCCAGCTCACCCCCGGGGGACAATGAGCAGTTCTTC
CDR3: CASSPPGDNEQFF

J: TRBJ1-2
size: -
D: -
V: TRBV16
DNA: TGTGCCAGCAGCCAATCGAGACAGCCTCTGGCTAACTATGGCTACACCTTC
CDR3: CASSQSRQPLANYGYTF

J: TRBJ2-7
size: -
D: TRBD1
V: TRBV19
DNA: TGTGCCAGTACCACGACAGGGGGATCCTACGAGCAGTACTTC
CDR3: CASTTTGGSYEQYF

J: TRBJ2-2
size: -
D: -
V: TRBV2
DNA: TGTGCCAGCAGTGGAGCCGTGTACGGGGAGCTGTTTTTT
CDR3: CASSGAVYGELFF

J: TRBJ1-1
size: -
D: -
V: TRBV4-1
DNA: TGCGCCAGCAGCCAAGAACGGGGCACTGAAGCTTTCTTT
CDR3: CASSQERGTEAFF

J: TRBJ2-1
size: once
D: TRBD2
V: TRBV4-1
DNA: TGCGCCAGCAGCCAAGGACCCCGTAGCGGGAGTTTGAAGGATGAGCAGTTCTTC
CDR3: CASSQGPRSGSLKDEQFF

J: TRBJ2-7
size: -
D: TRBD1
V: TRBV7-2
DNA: TGTGCCAGCAGCTTAGCGGGGACAGGCGGCGCCTACGAGCAGTACTTC
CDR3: CASSLAGTGGAYEQYF

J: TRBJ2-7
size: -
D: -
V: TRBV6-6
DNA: TGTGCCAGCAGTTACTCGGACATATACGAGCAGTACTTC
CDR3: CASSYSDIYEQYF

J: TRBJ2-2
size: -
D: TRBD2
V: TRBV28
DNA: TGTGCCAGCAGTTCCTGGACTAGCGGGAGTGTCGGGGAGCTGTTTTTT
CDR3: CASSSWTSGSVGELFF

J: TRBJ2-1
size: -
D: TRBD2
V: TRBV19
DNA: TGTGCCAGTAATAAAGGGGCCCTAGCGGGAAAAGATGAGCAGTTCTTC
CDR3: CASNKGALAGKDEQFF

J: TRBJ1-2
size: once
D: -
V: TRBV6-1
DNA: TGTGCCAGCAGTTTTGACAGCTATGGCTACACCTTC
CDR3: CASSFDSYGYTF

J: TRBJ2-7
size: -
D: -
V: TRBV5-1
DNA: TGCGCCAGCAGCCCCATAGATTGGGGGATGTTCTACGAGCAGTACTTC
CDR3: CASSPIDWGMFYEQYF

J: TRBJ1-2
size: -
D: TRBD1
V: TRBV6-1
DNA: TGTGCCAGCAGTGCTGCGTGGGGTAGGGGGCTCTATGGCTACACCTTC
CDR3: CASSAAWGRGLYGYTF

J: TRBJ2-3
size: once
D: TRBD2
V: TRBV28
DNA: TGTGCCAGCAGTTTCGGACTAGCGGGGGGCTCTAGCACAGATACGCAGTATTTT
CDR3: CASSFGLAGGSSTDTQYF

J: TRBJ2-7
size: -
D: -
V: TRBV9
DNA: TGTGCCAGCAGCTCGTGGGGGGCGGGCTCCTACGAGCAGTACTTC
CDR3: CASSSWGAGSYEQYF

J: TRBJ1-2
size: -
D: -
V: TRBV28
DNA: TGTGCCAGCAGTTTCCGTTTTAGAGTCAACTTC
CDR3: CASSFRFRVNF

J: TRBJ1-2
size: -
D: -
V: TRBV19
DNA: TGTGCCAGTAGTTGGACTGCCTCTAACTATGGCTACACCTTC
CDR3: CASSWTASNYGYTF

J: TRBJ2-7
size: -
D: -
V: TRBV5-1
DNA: TGCGCCAGCAGCTTCTACGAAACCCGGCCGAGTTATTCCTACGAGCAGTACTTC
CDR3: CASSFYETRPSYSYEQYF

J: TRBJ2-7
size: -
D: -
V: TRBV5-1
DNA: TGCGCCAGCAGCTTGGCCAGTACAGCCTTCCACGAGCAGTACTTC
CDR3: CASSLASTAFHEQYF

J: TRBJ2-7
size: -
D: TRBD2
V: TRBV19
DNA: TGTGCCAGTAAGCCGACTAGCGGGAAATACGAGCAGTACTTC
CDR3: CASKPTSGKYEQYF

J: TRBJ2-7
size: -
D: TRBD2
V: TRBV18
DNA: TGTGCCAGCTCTTCCCGACTAGCGGGGCCCGACGAGCAGTACTTC
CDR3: CASSSRLAGPDEQYF

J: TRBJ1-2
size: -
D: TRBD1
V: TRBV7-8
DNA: TGTGCCAGCAGCGTTACAGGGGGGTTAGGCTATGGCTACACCTTC
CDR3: CASSVTGGLGYGYTF

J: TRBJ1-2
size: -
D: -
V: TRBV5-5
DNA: TGTGCCAGCAGCACGAAGGGAGGGGCAGGCTACACCTTC
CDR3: CASSTKGGAGYTF

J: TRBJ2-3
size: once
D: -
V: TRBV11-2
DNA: TGTGCCAGCAGCGCGTGGCTGGGACTTCCCTCTAGCACAGATACGCAGTATTTT
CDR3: CASSAWLGLPSSTDTQYF

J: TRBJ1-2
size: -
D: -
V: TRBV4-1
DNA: TGCGCCAGCAGCCAAGATAGAACAGGGTATGGCTATGGCTACACCTTC
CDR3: CASSQDRTGYGYGYTF